A selection of T cell receptor beta chains follows, all from one sample in a study of cytomegalovirus exposure and HLA in healthy donors. Method: immunoSEQ multiplex PCR; TCRdb's copy keeps in-frame clones and lacks some. The sample consists of tens of thousands of clones, 75% to 80% of them appearing once. Specimen: PBMCs. These receptors were taken from a female donor in good health and CMV-seronegative. Both conserved end residues are part of each CDR3. Fields, in order: D gene, V gene, J gene, clone size, CDR3 protein, CDR3 DNA. The D gene is left open where the match is weak. Size values are once, few and many counts, or a class for expanded clones, and some rows have none.

.	TRBV2	TRBJ1-5	.	CASRDSGGVPQHF	TGTGCCAGCAGGGACAGTGGGGGAGTGCCCCAGCATTTT
TRBD1	TRBV28	TRBJ1-4	.	CASSTDRGGEKLFF	TGTGCCAGCAGTACGGACAGGGGTGGAGAAAAACTGTTTTTT
.	TRBV19	TRBJ2-5	.	CASSMLAGATQETQYF	TGTGCCAGTAGTATGTTGGCAGGGGCTACACAAGAGACCCAGTACTTC
TRBD1	TRBV28	TRBJ1-5	.	CASSLFPGQGFYQPQHF	TGTGCCAGCAGTTTATTCCCGGGACAGGGTTTTTATCAGCCCCAGCATTTT
.	TRBV4-2	TRBJ2-7	.	CASSPPGDEQYF	TGTGCCAGCAGCCCCCCAGGCGACGAGCAGTACTTC
.	TRBV28	TRBJ1-2	.	CASSSGAEVWYGYTF	TGTGCCAGCAGTTCAGGGGCCGAAGTATGGTATGGCTACACCTTC
TRBD1	TRBV5-1	TRBJ2-1	.	CASSWDRVKNEQFF	TGCGCCAGCAGCTGGGACAGGGTAAAGAATGAGCAGTTCTTC
.	TRBV15	TRBJ1-1	.	CATSRDLQAAEAFF	TGTGCCACCAGCAGAGATCTTCAGGCAGCTGAAGCTTTCTTT
TRBD1	TRBV28	TRBJ1-2	.	CASSLDRDRRIANYGYTF	TGTGCCAGCAGCCTCGACCGGGACAGAAGAATAGCTAACTATGGCTACACCTTC
TRBD1	TRBV23-1	TRBJ2-2	.	CASSQPPHRGTGELFF	TGCGCCAGCAGTCAGCCACCGCACAGGGGCACCGGGGAGCTGTTTTTT
TRBD1	TRBV11-1	TRBJ1-6	.	CASSHRGSNSPLHF	TGTGCCAGCAGCCACAGGGGTTCCAATTCACCCCTCCACTTT
.	TRBV4-2	TRBJ2-2	.	CASSQVQQNTGELFF	TGTGCCAGCAGCCAAGTACAGCAGAACACCGGGGAGCTGTTTTTT
.	TRBV7-6	TRBJ2-1	.	CASSLGEYNEQFF	TGTGCCAGCAGCTTAGGAGAGTACAATGAGCAGTTCTTC
TRBD1	TRBV10-3	TRBJ2-3	.	CAISAQSGGFTDTQYF	TGTGCCATCAGTGCTCAGTCAGGGGGCTTCACAGATACGCAGTATTTT
TRBD2	TRBV6-4	TRBJ2-1	.	CASSDSTSASEQFF	TGTGCCAGCAGTGACTCGACTAGCGCAAGTGAGCAGTTCTTC
TRBD1	TRBV7-2	TRBJ2-7	.	CASSLGAGGASGQYF	TGTGCCAGCAGCTTAGGAGCAGGGGGCGCTTCAGGGCAGTACTTC
.	TRBV19	TRBJ1-5	once	CASSVGGSQHF	TGTGCCAGTAGTGTTGGCGGGTCCCAGCATTTT
TRBD2	TRBV6-6	TRBJ2-2	.	CASTTRGGYTGELFF	TGTGCCAGCACCACCCGGGGAGGGTACACCGGGGAGCTGTTTTTT
.	TRBV18	TRBJ2-7	.	CASSIGGGYEQYF	TGTGCCAGCTCAATCGGGGGTGGGTACGAGCAGTACTTC
TRBD1	TRBV2	TRBJ1-3	.	CASSGLQGSGNTIYF	TGTGCCAGCAGTGGATTACAGGGGTCTGGAAACACCATATATTTT
TRBD1	TRBV29-1	TRBJ2-1	once	CSVNRRRDRGRSEQFF	TGCAGCGTAAACAGAAGGCGGGACAGGGGAAGAAGTGAGCAGTTCTTC
.	TRBV28	TRBJ2-7	.	CASSLQGSGYEQYF	TGTGCCAGCAGTCTACAGGGATCCGGCTACGAGCAGTACTTC
.	TRBV10-3	TRBJ2-7	.	CAIRAEQGGEQYF	TGTGCCATCAGAGCAGAACAGGGTGGCGAGCAGTACTTC
.	TRBV28	TRBJ1-4	few	CASSPPQGSTNEKLFF	TGTGCCAGCAGCCCTCCCCAGGGCTCAACTAATGAAAAACTGTTTTTT
TRBD1	TRBV19	TRBJ1-5	.	CASPGTGTQPQHF	TGTGCCAGTCCCGGGACAGGGACTCAGCCCCAGCATTTT
TRBD1	TRBV14	TRBJ1-1	.	CASSRRTGGMNTEAFF	TGTGCCAGCAGCCGCCGGACAGGGGGAATGAACACTGAAGCTTTCTTT
TRBD1	TRBV5-1	TRBJ2-7	.	CASSPSPGTGFYEQYF	TGCGCCAGCAGCCCGAGCCCCGGGACAGGGTTCTACGAGCAGTACTTC
TRBD1	TRBV28	TRBJ1-4	.	CASRFPGGGVEKLFF	TGTGCCAGCAGGTTCCCAGGGGGCGGTGTTGAAAAACTGTTTTTT
.	TRBV9	TRBJ2-5	.	CASSVDSGLHQETQYF	TGTGCCAGCAGCGTAGATTCAGGGCTCCACCAAGAGACCCAGTACTTC
.	TRBV28	TRBJ2-3	.	CASSFPSSSGNTDTQYF	TGTGCCAGCAGTTTCCCCTCAAGTAGCGGAAACACAGATACGCAGTATTTT
TRBD1	TRBV5-1	TRBJ2-7	.	CASSLRQGAHEQYF	TGCGCCAGCAGCTTGAGACAGGGGGCCCACGAGCAGTACTTC
TRBD1	TRBV5-4	TRBJ2-3	.	CASSLGNPRGQGADTQYF	TGTGCCAGCAGCTTGGGGAATCCGAGGGGGCAAGGGGCAGATACGCAGTATTTT
TRBD2	TRBV6-1	TRBJ2-7	once	CASSEGRGWTSGGALNYEQYF	TGTGCCAGCAGTGAAGGGAGGGGCTGGACTAGCGGGGGGGCGCTTAACTACGAGCAGTACTTC
.	TRBV6-5	TRBJ1-4	.	CASSYSLVTAGEKLFF	TGTGCCAGCAGTTACTCGCTGGTGACAGCGGGGGAAAAACTGTTTTTT
.	TRBV2	TRBJ2-1	few	CASRAYNEQFF	TGTGCCAGCAGGGCTTACAATGAGCAGTTCTTC